The 8 T cell receptor beta chains reported below all come from one sample, sequenced in a study of T cell clonotyping in hematopoietic cell transplantation. Described time point: recipient sample about 28 days before transplant, after cytoreduction. Only in-frame clones appear in the TCRdb table, and some are missing; sequencing was by immunoSEQ multiplex PCR. Of tens of thousands of clones detected, about 85% appear once; the ten largest clones hold 2.5% to 3%. The input for sequencing was peripheral blood mononuclear cells, taken before stem cell transplant. The receptors were sampled from a man aged 55 to 70 with acute myeloid leukemia. Some clones in this sample may be carry-over from other donors' samples.

The rearrangement joins TRBV9 to TRBJ1-6; D is undetermined. The V end lost 7 bases, the J end lost 9 bases, and 14 bases lay between the germline ends. This CDR3 is built from 13 residues. Germline-derived CDR1 and CDR2 are SGDLS and YYNGEE. DNA of the CDR3: TGTGCCAGCGCCAGCGAAATAAGTTCACCCCTCCACTTT. Its translation is CASASEISSPLHF.

This chain joins TRBV19 and TRBJ1-2; D ambiguous. The CDR3 extends over 13 amino acids. V lost 2 bases, J lost 4 bases, and 8 bases lay in between. CDR1 and CDR2 from the germline V gene are LNHDA and SQIVND (reference sequence). DNA of the CDR3: TGTGCCAGTAGTATATCCCTGGTCTATGGCTACACCTTC. Protein product: CASSISLVYGYTF.

J is TRBJ2-4 and V is TRBV19; D is perhaps TRBD1 or TRBD2 (5 bases each). From germline, CDR1 is LNHDA and CDR2 SQIVND (reference sequence). V lost 2 bases and J 7 bases, leaving 15 bases between the germline ends. The CDR3 contains 15 residues. The CDR3 is CASSITQGVRNIQYF. In DNA, the CDR3 is TGTGCCAGTAGTATAACCCAGGGAGTGCGGAACATTCAGTACTTC. Complete variable domain (other parts from reference TRBV19 and TRBJ2-4): DGGITQSPKYLFRKEGQNVTLSCEQNLNHDAMYWYRQDPGQGLRLIYYSQIVNDFQKGDIAEGYSVSREKKESFPLTVTSAQKNPTAFYLCASSITQGVRNIQYFGAGTRLSVL.

The chain recombines TRBV12-2 with TRBJ1-4. TRBV12-2 is a listed pseudogene. The CDR3 contains 14 residues. The chain's CDR3 is CASRLGGRAEKLFF. Written as DNA, the CDR3 is TGTGCAAGTCGCTTAGGGGGTCGGGCTGAAAAACTGTTTTTT.

The chain employs TRBV14 and TRBJ1-6; D call uncertain. Germline V gives CDR1 SGHDN, CDR2 FVKESK. Trimming stripped 4 bases from V and 1 base from J, with 8 bases between. This CDR3 is built from 15 residues. The DNA of the CDR3 is TGTGCCAGCAGCCCGGCAAGGTCCTATAATTCACCCCTCCACTTT. Translated, it gives CASSPARSYNSPLHF.

This clone was observed a single time. The rearrangement uses TRBV7-6 and TRBJ2-7; unclear D gene. Germline CDR1 SGHVS, CDR2 FNYEAQ. V was clipped by 4 bases and J by 0 bases, with 7 bases between them. CDR3 length: 13 amino acids. The CDR3 DNA reads TGTGCCAGCAGCTCCTTAAGCTCCTACGAGCAGTACTTC. The encoded protein is CASSSLSSYEQYF.

The chain recombines TRBV19 with TRBJ1-6; no clear D gene. Germline V gene sequence: CDR1 LNHDA, CDR2 SQIVND (reference sequence). The CDR3 is 14 amino acids. With 0 bases removed from V and 6 bases from J, the gap between germline ends came to 6 bases. The CDR3 DNA is TGTGCCAGTAGTATAGATGGGTTTAATTCACCCCTCCACTTT. The encoded protein is CASSIDGFNSPLHF.

The chain has TRBV29-1 and TRBJ2-1; D call uncertain. CDR1 is SQVTM, CDR2 ANQGSEA, per germline. The CDR3 spans 10 residues. V was clipped by 7 bases and J by 4 bases, with 5 bases between them. The CDR3 region is CSALYNEQFF. Written as DNA, the CDR3 is TGCAGCGCCCTATACAATGAGCAGTTCTTC.